Each of the 17 T cell receptor beta chains below was sequenced from the same sample in a study of cytomegalovirus exposure and HLA in healthy donors. Libraries were prepared by immunoSEQ multiplex PCR; TCRdb keeps only in-frame clonotypes and omits some of them. There are some 90,000 clones in the sample; around 88% occur only once, and 3.9% lies in the top ten. Source material: PBMCs. The receptors originated from a woman younger than 45 in good health and CMV-seronegative.

This chain connects TRBV7-3 to TRBJ2-1; TRBD2 matches 7 bases. In germline, CDR1 is SGHTA, CDR2 FQGTGA. J lost 12 bases, V lost 5 bases, and 10 bases had no gene match. There are 13 residues in the CDR3. The CDR3 coding sequence is TGTGCCAGCAGCAACGGGAGGAAGTTCGGGCAGTTCTTC. Protein: CASSNGRKFGQFF.

The rearrangement joins TRBV4-1 to TRBJ2-5, with no clear D. The germline V gene encodes CDR1 MGHRA and CDR2 YSYEKL. CDR3 length: 15 residues. Trimming took 4 bases from V and 4 from J, leaving 16 bases between them. In DNA, the CDR3 is TGCGCCAGCAGCCGTCTGGGCGCCTTAGGAGAGACCCAGTACTTC. As protein: CASSRLGALGETQYF.

The rearrangement links TRBV2 to TRBJ1-5, with a tentative D call TRBD1 (5 bases). V lost 2 bases, J lost 8 bases, and 13 bases lay in between. Germline CDR1 and CDR2: SNHLY and FYNNEI. This CDR3 is built from 14 residues. The CDR3 sequence: CASSETGLTKPQHF. CDR3 sequence (DNA): TGTGCCAGCAGTGAAACGGGACTGACCAAGCCCCAGCATTTT. The whole variable domain, remainder taken from reference TRBV2 and TRBJ1-5, is EPEVTQTPSHQVTQMGQEVILRCVPISNHLYFYWYRQILGQKVEFLVSFYNNEISEKSEIFDDQFSVERPDGSNFTLKIRSTKLEDSAMYFCASSETGLTKPQHFGDGTRLSIL.

V usage is TRBV4-1 and J usage is TRBJ1-5, with D uncertain. V was shortened by 4 bases and J by 4 bases, with 14 bases between the two germline ends. CDR1 and CDR2 from the germline V gene are MGHRA and YSYEKL. The CDR3 runs to 15 residues. The chain's CDR3 is CASSPGSLTNQPQHF. CDR3 sequence (DNA): TGCGCCAGCAGCCCCGGGAGCCTAACTAATCAGCCCCAGCATTTT.

The chain links TRBV5-1 to TRBJ1-1; maybe TRBD1 (5 bases). V was shortened by 4 bases and J by 1 base, with 11 bases between the two germline ends. The CDR3 sequence is 14 residues long. The germline V gene has CDR1 SGHRS and CDR2 YFSETQ. CDR3 nucleotide sequence: TGCGCCAGCAGCCCGAACAGGAGGAACACTGAAGCTTTCTTT. It specifies CASSPNRRNTEAFF.

As concerns this clone: Other DNA sequences of this sample code for an identical CDR3. This chain joins TRBV5-1 and TRBJ2-7; 8 nucleotides agree with TRBD2. V was clipped by 2 bases and J by 1 base; unmatched bases: 2. There are 14 residues in the CDR3. Germline assignment: CDR1 SGHRS and CDR2 YFSETQ. The CDR3 DNA reads TGCGCCAGCAGCTTAGCGGGAGATTCCTACGAGCAGTACTTC. Translated, it gives CASSLAGDSYEQYF.

The gene calls are TRBV4-2 and TRBJ1-1, with D perhaps matching TRBD1 (5 bases). V lost 3 bases and J lost 1, with 9 bases in between. Looked up from germline, CDR1 is LGHNA and CDR2 is YNFKEQ. The CDR3 totals 14 residues. The CDR3 region is CASSQGDRNTEAFF. Here the CDR3 DNA reads TGTGCCAGCAGCCAGGGTGACAGGAACACTGAAGCTTTCTTT.

V and J are TRBV6-5 and TRBJ2-7, with D possibly being TRBD2 (6 bases). CDR3 length: 15 amino acids. Germline V lookup: CDR1 MNHEY, CDR2 SVGAGI. V was pared by 6 bases and J by 1 base, with 16 bases between. The CDR3 reads CASSLEGGFSYEQYF. CDR3 sequence (DNA): TGTGCCAGCAGCCTGGAGGGCGGTTTTTCCTACGAGCAGTACTTC.

The chain links TRBV30 to TRBJ2-3; D gene ambiguous. This CDR3 is 15 amino acids long. Germline values: CDR1 GTSNPN, CDR2 SVGIG (reference sequence). V lost 4 bases, J lost 0 bases, and 14 bases lay in between. CDR3 amino acids: CAWNFGGLSTDTQYF. CDR3 nucleotide sequence: TGTGCCTGGAATTTTGGCGGCCTTAGCACAGATACGCAGTATTTT.

The sample holds one count of this clone. The chain couples TRBV29-1 to TRBJ2-7; D may be TRBD2 (7 bases). The CDR3 covers 14 residues. Germline loops: CDR1 SQVTM, CDR2 ANQGSEA. V lost 4 bases and J lost 2, with 15 bases in between. The CDR3: CSVGAGAIPYEQYF. DNA of the CDR3: TGCAGCGTTGGGGCGGGGGCCATTCCCTACGAGCAGTACTTC.

The chain links TRBV4-1 to TRBJ2-3; possible D gene TRBD2, 6 bases. With 0 bases removed from V and 4 bases from J, the gap between germline ends came to 23 bases. CDR1 and CDR2 from the germline V gene are MGHRA and YSYEKL. The CDR3 contains 19 residues. CDR3 nucleotide sequence: TGCGCCAGCAGCCAAGATTTTGGCTTTACGGGAGTTTCCCCAGATACGCAGTATTTT. Translated, it gives CASSQDFGFTGVSPDTQYF.

This clone was seen a handful of times. This chain links TRBV7-6 with TRBJ2-7; D gene unclear. Germline V gene data show CDR1 as SGHVS and CDR2 as FNYEAQ. The CDR3 extends over 16 amino acids. Deletions cut 5 bases from V and 1 base from J, with 18 bases between. CDR3 nucleotides: TGTGCCAGCAGCCAACTTGCGGCCATGGGTTCCTACGAGCAGTACTTC. Protein: CASSQLAAMGSYEQYF. Using reference TRBV7-6 and TRBJ2-7 for the parts outside the CDR3, the full variable domain is GAGVSQSPRYKVTKRGQDVALRCDPISGHVSLYWYRQALGQGPEFLTYFNYEAQQDKSGLPNDRFSAERPEGSISTLTIQRTEQRDSAMYRCASSQLAAMGSYEQYFGPGTRLTVT.

The V call is TRBV6-5, the J call TRBJ2-3; perhaps TRBD2 as D (5 bases). There are 13 residues in the CDR3. V gave up 8 bases and J gave up 5 bases, with 14 bases separating them. Germline loops: CDR1 MNHEY, CDR2 SVGAGI. CDR3 region: CASALDGEDTQYF. The CDR3 nucleotides are TGTGCCAGCGCCCTTGACGGGGAAGATACGCAGTATTTT.

The chain joins TRBV6-5 to TRBJ1-2; 7 nucleotides match TRBD1. The V gene's germline CDR1 is MNHEY and CDR2 SVGAGI. The CDR3 is 15 residues long. The junction had 12 bases not matched to a gene; V was cut back by 7 bases and J by 4 bases. The DNA for the CDR3 is TGTGCCAGCATCCCGTACACAGGGGCCATCTATGGCTACACCTTC. Encoded protein: CASIPYTGAIYGYTF.

J is TRBJ1-6 and V is TRBV10-1; D is possibly TRBD1 (6 bases). The CDR3 length is 19 residues. CDR1 WNHNN and CDR2 SYGVQD come from the germline V gene (reference sequence). Deletions cut 4 bases from V and 0 bases from J, with 19 bases between. This chain's CDR3 is CASSVTGGQQLSYNSPLHF. CDR3 sequence (DNA): TGCGCCAGCAGTGTAACTGGCGGACAGCAACTCTCCTATAATTCACCCCTCCACTTT.

There are a few counts of this clone. In DNA, the CDR3 is TGTGCCAGCAGCTGGGGGGGGACAGGGGGCGCGTGGGGCTACACCTTC. It specifies CASSWGGTGGAWGYTF. The V call is TRBV7-2, the J call TRBJ1-2; TRBD1 matches at 12 bases. From germline, CDR1 is SGHTA and CDR2 FQGNSA. The CDR3 has 16 residues. The V and J ends lost 4 bases and 8 bases, in that order; junction bases with no gene match: 11.

This clone has a single count. V is TRBV7-9 and J is TRBJ1-1; D perhaps matches TRBD1 (6 bases). The CDR3 has 19 residues. V was clipped by 0 bases and J by 2 bases, with 22 bases between them. Germline V gene sequence: CDR1 SEHNR, CDR2 FQNEAQ (reference sequence). The chain's CDR3 is CASSLAPGRGRRKNTEAFF. Written as DNA, the CDR3 is TGTGCCAGCAGCTTAGCGCCTGGCAGGGGTAGGAGGAAAAACACTGAAGCTTTCTTT. Full variable domain (remainder filled in from reference TRBV7-9 and TRBJ1-1): DTGVSQNPRHKITKRGQNVTFRCDPISEHNRLYWYRQTLGQGPEFLTYFQNEAQLEKSRLLSDRFSAERPKGSFSTLEIQRTEQGDSAMYLCASSLAPGRGRRKNTEAFFGQGTRLTVV.